The rows below give T cell receptor beta chains drawn from one sample of a study of CD8 T cells in Susac syndrome. TCRdb called the immunoSEQ multiplex PCR reads again in MiXCR, with one record for every CDR3 protein. The table shows tens of thousands of distinct CDR3 sequences, with roughly 94% occurring only once. Sequencing input: CD8+ T cells from PBMCs. The receptor set was obtained from a human donor with multiple sclerosis. The CDR3 runs from the conserved cysteine through the conserved F or W. The D gene is left open where the match is weak. Clone size, where shown, is once, few, many, or a class for clones that have expanded.

CDR3 protein,CDR3 DNA,V gene,clone size,J gene,D gene
CSVKAGSVEGGELFF,TGCAGCGTGAAGGCCGGGTCAGTCGAGGGCGGGGAGCTGTTTTTT,TRBV29-1,NA,TRBJ2-2,NA
CASGLGGQETQYF,TGTGCCAGCGGGTTGGGGGGGCAAGAGACCCAGTACTTC,TRBV2,NA,TRBJ2-5,TRBD2
CASSLRDSAPYNEQFF,TGTGCCAGCAGCTTACGGGACTCTGCCCCCTACAATGAGCAGTTCTTC,TRBV7-9,NA,TRBJ2-1,NA
CASSQVPLNEQYF,TGTGCCAGCAGCCAAGTCCCCTTGAACGAGCAGTACTTC,TRBV4-2,NA,TRBJ2-7,NA
CASSLTSGNNEQFF,TGTGCCAGCAGTTTGACTAGCGGGAACAATGAGCAGTTCTTC,TRBV27,NA,TRBJ2-1,TRBD2
CSVEIGTVRGYTF,TGCAGCGTTGAAATTGGGACAGTCCGTGGCTACACCTTC,TRBV29-1,NA,TRBJ1-2,TRBD1
CSVDPGAGYGYTF,TGCAGCGTTGACCCTGGGGCGGGCTATGGCTACACCTTC,TRBV29-1,NA,TRBJ1-2,NA
CATSGALNQPQHF,TGTGCCACCTCCGGGGCCCTTAATCAGCCCCAGCATTTT,TRBV15,NA,TRBJ1-5,NA
CASSPQGRGLGMGTEAFF,TGTGCCAGCAGCCCACAAGGGCGGGGGCTCGGCATGGGCACTGAAGCTTTCTTT,TRBV14,once,TRBJ1-1,NA
CASSFSDDRSSLYGYTF,TGTGCCAGCAGTTTCTCTGATGACAGGTCCAGTCTCTATGGCTACACCTTC,TRBV27,NA,TRBJ1-2,NA
CSALIPLLAGGTDTQYF,TGCAGTGCACTAATCCCCCTGCTAGCGGGGGGAACAGATACGCAGTATTTT,TRBV20-1,NA,TRBJ2-3,TRBD2
CASRLQAGGMGEQFF,TGTGCCAGCAGACTACAAGCGGGAGGAATGGGTGAGCAGTTCTTC,TRBV2,NA,TRBJ2-1,TRBD2
CASRTGLNTEAFF,TGTGCCAGCAGGACAGGACTGAACACTGAAGCTTTCTTT,TRBV5-4,NA,TRBJ1-1,NA
CSASRDTDEFF,TGCAGTGCTTCCCGGGACACCGATGAGTTCTTC,TRBV20-1,NA,TRBJ2-1,NA
CASSPERGAHNEQFF,TGTGCCAGCAGCCCTGAGCGGGGGGCACACAATGAGCAGTTCTTC,TRBV9,NA,TRBJ2-1,TRBD2
CASNLAGGHAVEQFF,TGTGCCAGCAACCTCGCGGGGGGCCATGCGGTTGAGCAGTTCTTC,TRBV7-2,NA,TRBJ2-1,TRBD2
CSVPQTGAYGYTF,TGCAGCGTCCCCCAAACAGGGGCCTATGGCTACACCTTC,TRBV29-1,NA,TRBJ1-2,TRBD1
CASSQSILEETQYF,TGTGCCAGCAGCCAATCTATTTTAGAAGAGACCCAGTACTTC,TRBV27,NA,TRBJ2-5,NA
CASSQEGTSGLYEQYF,TGTGCCAGCAGCCAAGAGGGGACTAGCGGACTCTACGAGCAGTACTTC,TRBV7-3,NA,TRBJ2-7,TRBD2